This T cell receptor (beta chain) was recorded in a study of technical replicates of blood from a few donors. Repertoires were generated with immunoSEQ multiplex PCR, while TCRdb's copy carries only in-frame clones and drops some. The sample carries 65,000 to 90,000 clones, roughly nine tenths recorded once. The CDR3 is 17 amino acids. The germline CDR1 and CDR2 sequences are KGHSH and LQKENI. V was pared by 0 bases and J by 0 bases, with 5 bases of the junction left unmatched. This clonotype originated in a human donor in good health. Sequencing was performed on T cells isolated from PBMCs. This chain joins TRBV18 and TRBJ2-3; 8 bases match TRBD2. CDR3 amino acids: CASSPPSSGLSTDTQYF. CDR3 DNA sequence: TGTGCCAGCTCACCACCGTCTAGCGGGTTGAGCACAGATACGCAGTATTTT.